Shown below are 13 T cell receptor beta chains from a single sample sequenced in a study of cytomegalovirus exposure and HLA in healthy donors. A multiplex PCR was run with 60 Vbeta primers and 13 Jbeta primers. The data were produced by immunoSEQ multiplex PCR, yet TCRdb's version contains in-frame clones alone and is incomplete. The data contain approximately 110,000 clones, around 80% of them singletons. Sequenced sample: PBMCs. The receptors here all came from a man aged 25 to 40 in good health and CMV-seropositive.

The chain is built from TRBV4-1 and TRBJ2-2, with a possible D match to TRBD1 (6 bases). From germline, CDR1 is MGHRA and CDR2 YSYEKL. This CDR3 is 18 amino acids long. Between the trimmed V and J ends, which lost 0 bases and 1 base, there was a span of 15 bases. CDR3 bases: TGCGCCAGCAGCCAAGATGAAGCAGGGGCCGAGAACACCGGGGAGCTGTTTTTT. Protein product: CASSQDEAGAENTGELFF.

The V and J genes are TRBV2 and TRBJ1-1; the match to TRBD1 covers 7 bases. The CDR3 runs to 11 residues. CDR1 is SNHLY and CDR2 is FYNNEI in the germline V gene. After removal of 4 bases from V and 13 bases from J, the junction contained 6 bases not matched to a gene. In DNA form, the CDR3 reads TGTGCCAGCAGTGTCTCCAGGGGGAATTTCTTT. Its translation: CASSVSRGNFF.

The V and J genes are TRBV19 and TRBJ2-2; maybe TRBD2 (6 bases). V was shortened by 3 bases and J by 6 bases, with 11 bases between the two germline ends. Germline CDR1 and CDR2: LNHDA and SQIVND (reference sequence). The CDR3 spans 14 residues. The CDR3 coding sequence is TGTGCCAGTAGTATCCAGGGAGGCGCCGGGGAGCTGTTTTTT. This encodes CASSIQGGAGELFF.

This chain connects TRBV29-1 to TRBJ2-1; the D gene is possibly TRBD1 (5 bases). The germline V and J ends were trimmed by 1 base and 8 bases, with 12 bases remaining between them. Germline values: CDR1 SQVTM, CDR2 ANQGSEA. CDR3 length: 13 amino acids. CDR3 coding DNA: TGCAGCGTTGAAGGTGGCAGGGCCTATGAGCAGTTCTTC. It codes for CSVEGGRAYEQFF.

This clone has more than one count but fewer than ten. J is TRBJ1-3 and V is TRBV5-1; no clear D gene. Germline lookup yields CDR1 SGHRS and CDR2 YFSETQ. The CDR3 has 14 residues. Trimming pared 4 bases from V and 0 bases from J, leaving 8 bases between. CDR3: CASSPEFSGNTIYF. The CDR3 DNA reads TGCGCCAGCAGCCCCGAGTTCTCTGGAAACACCATATATTTT.

The chain is built from TRBV6-5 and TRBJ2-7; D gene uncertain. CDR1 is MNHEY, CDR2 SVGAGI, per germline. CDR3 length: 13 residues. Trimming took off 5 bases at V and 4 bases at J, with 12 bases between the two ends. CDR3 nucleotide sequence: TGTGCCAGCAGTGAAAACTATGGGTACGAGCAGTACGTC. Its protein product is CASSENYGYEQYV.

V gene TRBV5-1 combines with J gene TRBJ2-1; 10 positions match TRBD2. Germline trimming cut 4 bases from V and 7 bases from J; bases unmatched to any gene: 8. CDR1 is SGHRS, CDR2 YFSETQ, per germline. The CDR3 totals 15 residues. The chain's CDR3 is CASSAVAGGANEQFF. The CDR3, as DNA: TGCGCCAGCAGCGCCGTAGCGGGAGGTGCAAATGAGCAGTTCTTC.

The chain links TRBV18 to TRBJ2-7, with D possibly TRBD1 on 6 matching bases. This CDR3 contains 14 residues. The V gene lost 3 bases and the J gene lost 7 bases, with 16 bases spanning the gap. CDR1 and CDR2 from the germline V gene are KGHSH and LQKENI. Written as DNA, the CDR3 is TGTGCCAGCTCACCCACAGGGACCATCTTGGAGCAGTACGTC. Translated, it gives CASSPTGTILEQYV.

CDR3 in amino acids: CASSLAGQTNTEAFF. CDR3 nucleotides: TGCGCCAGCAGCTTGGCCGGACAGACGAACACTGAAGCTTTCTTT. The genes are TRBV5-1 and TRBJ1-1, with D possibly being TRBD1 (6 bases). Germline V gives CDR1 SGHRS, CDR2 YFSETQ. CDR3 length: 15 residues. V shed 0 bases and J shed 1 base, with 10 bases lying between them.

The chain joins TRBV4-1 to TRBJ2-1; D is perhaps TRBD2 (5 bases). The germline V gene encodes CDR1 MGHRA and CDR2 YSYEKL. The CDR3 loop spans 15 amino acids. With 2 bases removed from V and 7 bases from J, the gap between germline ends came to 15 bases. Here the CDR3 reads CASSQPTRGVNEQFF. CDR3 in DNA: TGCGCCAGCAGCCAACCTACTAGAGGAGTAAATGAGCAGTTCTTC.

The chain joins TRBV2 to TRBJ2-2; possibly TRBD1 for D (5 bases). Trimming pared 7 bases from V and 4 bases from J, leaving 10 bases between. The CDR3 contains 13 residues. The germline V gene has CDR1 SNHLY and CDR2 FYNNEI. CDR3 DNA sequence: TGTGCCAGCAACCAAGACAGCACCGGGGAGCTGTTTTTT. Protein product: CASNQDSTGELFF.

As for this clone: Other DNA sequences in the sample encode the same CDR3. The rearrangement joins TRBV30 to TRBJ1-4, with D possibly TRBD1 on 5 matching bases. Deletions cut 0 bases from V and 5 bases from J, with 10 bases between. The CDR3 contains 14 residues. CDR1 GTSNPN and CDR2 SVGIG come from the germline V gene (reference sequence). CDR3 residues: CAWSVGGTNEKLFF. DNA for the CDR3: TGTGCCTGGAGTGTGGGAGGGACCAATGAAAAACTGTTTTTT.

The chain employs TRBV19 and TRBJ2-1, with 8 nucleotides matching TRBD1. The CDR3 is 15 residues long. Germline lookup yields CDR1 LNHDA and CDR2 SQIVND (reference sequence). V gave up 6 bases and J gave up 6 bases; unmatched junction bases: 10. The CDR3 loop is CASRLDRESLNEQFF. For the CDR3, the DNA is TGTGCCAGTAGACTGGACAGGGAATCCCTCAATGAGCAGTTCTTC.